This T cell receptor beta chain was sequenced during a study of human T cells and chemical hapten exposure. TCRdb re-called the RACE reads through MiXCR, storing one row per CDR3 protein. In the table there are under 200,000 distinct CDR3 sequences, nearly 30% of which are singletons. Regarding the study as a whole: It was expanded TCRs that formed significantly more large CDR3 similarity clusters than controls did. TCRs above 1 in 1000 frequency stayed constant with DPC sensitization.

Germline V CDR1 and CDR2: MNHNS, SASEGT. This CDR3 comprises 17 residues. Trimming cost V 4 bases and J 5 bases; bases outside gene matches: 13. A few counts support this clonotype. Its specificity is not known. Time point noted: pre-sensitization, week 0. Treatment in this sample: therapeutic diphenylcyclopropenone sensitization with weekly scalp DPC. J is TRBJ1-1 and V is TRBV6-1; 10 positions match TRBD1. The sequencing used whole blood, collected in connection with sensitization to the hapten diphenylcyclopropenone (DPC). The clonotype comes from a woman aged 30 to 39 with alopecia areata. Some clones in this sample may be carry-over from other donors' samples. The CDR3 here is CASSALRGQGSRTEAFF. CDR3 bases: TGTGCCAGCAGTGCCCTTCGGGGACAGGGGTCGAGAACTGAAGCTTTCTTT.